This entry features one TCR beta chain sequence. The source of the sample is a study of blood T cell repertoires in COVID-19. In the study overall: T cells, B-cell-depleted T cells, or PBMCs provided the cDNA or gDNA that served as material.

Participants spanned ages about 18 to 100 years and resided in about two dozen US areas. Data came from immunoSEQ multiplex PCR; TCRdb stores just in-frame clones and leaves some out. The sample lists 200,000 to 250,000 clones, roughly four fifths occurring once. The V end lost 3 bases, the J end lost 4 bases, and 12 bases lay between the germline ends. This CDR3 comprises 13 residues. Germline values: CDR1 SQVTM, CDR2 ANQGSEA. Sequencing input: PBMCs or T cells enriched from blood (not recorded which). The chain combines TRBV29-1 with TRBJ2-5, with D tentatively TRBD2 (6 bases). The receptor was derived from a woman aged 45-65 years who had been exposed to COVID-19. CDR3 in amino acids: CSVEVVSGETQYF. CDR3 coding DNA: TGCAGCGTTGAGGTTGTTAGCGGAGAGACCCAGTACTTC.